These T cell receptor beta chains were read from a single sample in a study of tumor-infiltrating lymphocytes in primary liver carcinoma. TCRdb independently ran MiXCR on the multiplex PCR reads; one entry per CDR3 protein. The sample includes roughly 200,000 distinct CDR3 sequences, about 85% of them seen just once. Input material: tumor tissue from primary liver carcinoma. The receptors come from a man aged 35-49 years with primary liver carcinoma and hepatitis B virus infection. CDR3s include the opening cysteine and the closing phenylalanine or tryptophan. A D gene is named only where the DNA matches it firmly. The size field is filled for only some rows; it gives once, few, many or a size class.

d_call: TRBD2; v_call: TRBV29-1; clone_size: NA; j_call: TRBJ2-2; cdr3_nt: TGCAGCGGGGGGACTAGCGGGGCGAACACCGGGGAGCTGTTTTTT; cdr3_aa: CSGGTSGANTGELFF
d_call: NA; v_call: TRBV6-1; clone_size: NA; j_call: TRBJ2-1; cdr3_nt: TGTGCCAGCAGTAAAGAGAGGGGCATTGAGCACTTCTTC; cdr3_aa: CASSKERGIEHFF
d_call: TRBD1; v_call: TRBV11-3; clone_size: NA; j_call: TRBJ2-3; cdr3_nt: TGTACCAACAGTCCCGGGACAGGGTTCATAGATACGCAGTATTTT; cdr3_aa: CTNSPGTGFIDTQYF
d_call: TRBD1; v_call: TRBV7-8; clone_size: NA; j_call: TRBJ2-5; cdr3_nt: TGTGCCAGCAGCAGGAACAGGGGGATTGAGATCCAGTACTTC; cdr3_aa: CASSRNRGIEIQYF
d_call: NA; v_call: TRBV4-2; clone_size: NA; j_call: TRBJ2-6; cdr3_nt: TGTGCCAGCGACCGTCAGACAGATGGCTCTGGGGCCAACGTCCTGACTTTC; cdr3_aa: CASDRQTDGSGANVLTF
d_call: NA; v_call: TRBV4-2; clone_size: NA; j_call: TRBJ2-1; cdr3_nt: TGTGCCAGCAGCCGACGGACAAGGCCAGGTGTCAATGAGCAGTTCTTC; cdr3_aa: CASSRRTRPGVNEQFF
d_call: TRBD1; v_call: TRBV6-6; clone_size: NA; j_call: TRBJ1-1; cdr3_nt: TGTGCCAGCAGTCCACAGGGGAGGGACACTGAAGCTTTCTTT; cdr3_aa: CASSPQGRDTEAFF
d_call: TRBD2; v_call: TRBV6-6; clone_size: many; j_call: TRBJ2-7; cdr3_nt: TGTGCCAGCAGAACGACTAGCGGCTCCTACGAGCAGTACTTC; cdr3_aa: CASRTTSGSYEQYF
d_call: TRBD2; v_call: TRBV7-9; clone_size: NA; j_call: TRBJ2-3; cdr3_nt: TGTGCCAGCAGCTTTCCGACTAGCGGCACAGATACGCAGTATTTT; cdr3_aa: CASSFPTSGTDTQYF
d_call: TRBD2; v_call: TRBV29-1; clone_size: few; j_call: TRBJ2-7; cdr3_nt: TGCAGCGTTGAAGATAGTCTAGCGGGGTCCTACGAACAGTACTTC; cdr3_aa: CSVEDSLAGSYEQYF
d_call: NA; v_call: TRBV30; clone_size: NA; j_call: TRBJ2-5; cdr3_nt: TGTGCATGGAGTGGCGAACTCCAAGAGACCCAGTACTTC; cdr3_aa: CAWSGELQETQYF
d_call: TRBD1; v_call: TRBV29-1; clone_size: many; j_call: TRBJ2-5; cdr3_nt: TGCAGCGCCCAAGGTCCCGGGACAGGGGGCATGAAGACCCAGTACTTC; cdr3_aa: CSAQGPGTGGMKTQYF
d_call: NA; v_call: TRBV6-1; clone_size: NA; j_call: TRBJ2-7; cdr3_nt: TGTGCCAGCAGTCGCTCAACGTCTGCGAGCTCCTACGCGCAGTACTTC; cdr3_aa: CASSRSTSASSYAQYF
d_call: NA; v_call: TRBV5-4; clone_size: NA; j_call: TRBJ2-1; cdr3_nt: TGCGCTATCAGCTTGGCCAGGCAGGGTAACAATGAGCACTTCTTC; cdr3_aa: CAISLARQGNNEHFF
d_call: NA; v_call: TRBV11-2; clone_size: NA; j_call: TRBJ2-7; cdr3_nt: TGTGCCAGTAGCTTGGGAACAAGGCCTACGGAAGAACGGTACTTC; cdr3_aa: CASSLGTRPTEERYF
d_call: NA; v_call: TRBV4-1; clone_size: NA; j_call: TRBJ2-2; cdr3_nt: TGCGCCAACAGCCAAGATGGGGGGAGATGGGGCGGGGAGTTGTTTTTT; cdr3_aa: CANSQDGGRWGGELFF
d_call: NA; v_call: TRBV10-3; clone_size: NA; j_call: TRBJ1-2; cdr3_nt: TGTGCCATCAGTGACACAGGTACTAACTATGGCTACACCTTC; cdr3_aa: CAISDTGTNYGYTF
d_call: NA; v_call: TRBV11-2; clone_size: few; j_call: TRBJ2-2; cdr3_nt: TGTGCTAGCAACACAGACTCGGACGCCGGGGAGCTGTTTTTT; cdr3_aa: CASNTDSDAGELFF
d_call: NA; v_call: TRBV11-1; clone_size: NA; j_call: TRBJ1-6; cdr3_nt: TGTGCCAGCAGCCGGACAGTGGTTTCACCTCTCCAGTTT; cdr3_aa: CASSRTVVSPLQF
d_call: NA; v_call: TRBV6-1; clone_size: NA; j_call: TRBJ2-5; cdr3_nt: TGTGCTAGCAGTGTAAGTGGTGCAGAGACCCAATACTTC; cdr3_aa: CASSVSGAETQYF
d_call: NA; v_call: TRBV12-3/TRBV12-4; clone_size: NA; j_call: TRBJ2-3; cdr3_nt: TGTGCCAGCAGTTTGAAGCTAGAGGGTATGCAGTATTTT; cdr3_aa: CASSLKLEGMQYF
d_call: TRBD1; v_call: TRBV6-5; clone_size: many; j_call: TRBJ1-4; cdr3_nt: TGTGCCAGCAGTTACAACAGGGGTGATGAAAAACTGTTTTTT; cdr3_aa: CASSYNRGDEKLFF
d_call: TRBD2; v_call: TRBV5-4; clone_size: NA; j_call: TRBJ2-1; cdr3_nt: TGTGACAGCAGCTCCTTGACCAGCGGGAGAACTTACAATGAGCAGTTCTTC; cdr3_aa: CDSSSLTSGRTYNEQFF
d_call: NA; v_call: TRBV10-2; clone_size: once; j_call: TRBJ2-1; cdr3_nt: TGCGCCAGCAGCAGGGCAAACAATGGTCAGTTCTTC; cdr3_aa: CASSRANNGQFF
d_call: NA; v_call: TRBV29-1; clone_size: NA; j_call: TRBJ2-2; cdr3_nt: TGCAGCGTGGTCATGGGGAACACCGGGGAGCTGTTTTTT; cdr3_aa: CSVVMGNTGELFF
d_call: NA; v_call: TRBV11-2; clone_size: NA; j_call: TRBJ2-3; cdr3_nt: TGTGCCAGCAGGTTTAGGGGGGGAAAAATGGCTACGCAATATTTT; cdr3_aa: CASRFRGGKMATQYF
d_call: NA; v_call: TRBV11-2; clone_size: NA; j_call: TRBJ2-6; cdr3_nt: TGTGCCAACAGCATGGGGGGAGACAGGGTCATTTCCCTCTCTGAGGCTAACGTCCCGACTTTC; cdr3_aa: CANSMGGDRVISLSEANVPTF
d_call: TRBD2; v_call: TRBV29-1; clone_size: once; j_call: TRBJ2-2; cdr3_nt: TGTAGCGCTGGGACTAGCGCAGTGAATACCGGGGAGCTGTTTTTT; cdr3_aa: CSAGTSAVNTGELFF
d_call: TRBD1; v_call: TRBV20-1; clone_size: NA; j_call: TRBJ2-7; cdr3_nt: TGCAGTGCTAGAGATCTCGGGACAGGGCCCTCTTTC; cdr3_aa: CSARDLGTGPSF
d_call: NA; v_call: TRBV11-2; clone_size: NA; j_call: TRBJ2-5; cdr3_nt: TGTGCCTGCAGCCCTAGTTCAATCCAGGATACTGGGCGGGAGACCCAGTACTTC; cdr3_aa: CACSPSSIQDTGRETQYF
d_call: NA; v_call: TRBV4-3; clone_size: NA; j_call: TRBJ2-1; cdr3_nt: TGCGCCAGCAGCCAAGATGTGTCCTACAATGAGCAGCTCTTC; cdr3_aa: CASSQDVSYNEQLF
d_call: NA; v_call: TRBV12-3/TRBV12-4; clone_size: NA; j_call: TRBJ1-1; cdr3_nt: TGTGCTAGCAGTTCGGCAGACACGAATACTGAAGCTTTCTTT; cdr3_aa: CASSSADTNTEAFF
d_call: NA; v_call: TRBV4-1; clone_size: NA; j_call: TRBJ1-2; cdr3_nt: TGCACCAGCAGCCTCGCGGACCAGGGGAACGGTGGCTACACCTTC; cdr3_aa: CTSSLADQGNGGYTF
d_call: NA; v_call: TRBV29-1; clone_size: NA; j_call: TRBJ2-1; cdr3_nt: TGCAGCGTCGCCCCCCAAGGACTGCTACACAATGAGCAGTTCTTC; cdr3_aa: CSVAPQGLLHNEQFF
d_call: NA; v_call: TRBV6-5; clone_size: few; j_call: TRBJ1-5; cdr3_nt: TGTGCCAGCAGTTACTCGGGGATAGGCAATCAGCCCCAGCATTTC; cdr3_aa: CASSYSGIGNQPQHF
d_call: NA; v_call: TRBV10-2; clone_size: NA; j_call: TRBJ2-2; cdr3_nt: TGCGCCAGTAGGACCTTAGGGATCGGGGAGCTGTTTTTT; cdr3_aa: CASRTLGIGELFF
d_call: TRBD2; v_call: TRBV7-8; clone_size: NA; j_call: TRBJ2-3; cdr3_nt: TGTGCCAGCAGTCCGTGGGGACTAGCGGTCCTCCAGGATACGCAGTATTTT; cdr3_aa: CASSPWGLAVLQDTQYF
d_call: NA; v_call: TRBV6-2/TRBV6-3; clone_size: NA; j_call: TRBJ1-5; cdr3_nt: TGTGCCAGCATTGCCCGACGGAGAAATCAGCCCCAGCATTTT; cdr3_aa: CASIARRRNQPQHF
d_call: NA; v_call: TRBV11-2; clone_size: NA; j_call: TRBJ1-5; cdr3_nt: TGTGCCAGCAGCTTAGTAGAGGTTACAGGGAGCAATCAGCCCCGGCATTTT; cdr3_aa: CASSLVEVTGSNQPRHF
d_call: NA; v_call: TRBV11-2; clone_size: NA; j_call: TRBJ2-1; cdr3_nt: TGTGCCATCAGCTCATTGGGGTTGTCCTACAATGAGCAGTTTTTC; cdr3_aa: CAISSLGLSYNEQFF
d_call: TRBD2; v_call: TRBV11-3; clone_size: NA; j_call: TRBJ2-7; cdr3_nt: TGTGCCAGCATCCCTGGAGATGGGGACTACGAACAGTACTTC; cdr3_aa: CASIPGDGDYEQYF